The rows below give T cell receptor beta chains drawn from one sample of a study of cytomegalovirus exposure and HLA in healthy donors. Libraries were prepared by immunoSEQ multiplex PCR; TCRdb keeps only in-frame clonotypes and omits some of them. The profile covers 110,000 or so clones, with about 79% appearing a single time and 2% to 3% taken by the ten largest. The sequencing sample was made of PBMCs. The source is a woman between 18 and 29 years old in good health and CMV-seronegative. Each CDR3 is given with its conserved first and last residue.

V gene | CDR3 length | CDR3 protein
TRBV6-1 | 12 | CASSLAGETQYF
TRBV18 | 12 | CASSPPEAGYTF
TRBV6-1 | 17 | CASSDPPGQGRGNIQYF
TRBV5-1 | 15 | CASSESGVPYNEQFF
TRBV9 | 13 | CASSPRQYTEAFF
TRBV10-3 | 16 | CAIRGTGKVDTGELFF
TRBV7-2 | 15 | CASSSQGHRRNTIYF
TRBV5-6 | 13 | CASSSYGVGGYTF
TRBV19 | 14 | CASSSQGFTGELFF
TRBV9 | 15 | CASSVRTGEAETQYF
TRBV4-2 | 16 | CASSQEVSGSTGELFF
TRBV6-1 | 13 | CASSEGLVRTQFF
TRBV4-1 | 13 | CASSLTGGEKLFF
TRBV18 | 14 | CASSPQGGGYEQYF
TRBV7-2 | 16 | CASSLDRGGDTGELFF
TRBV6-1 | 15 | CASSDPRTGNYGYTF
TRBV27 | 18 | CASSNPDVRPDWNQPQHF